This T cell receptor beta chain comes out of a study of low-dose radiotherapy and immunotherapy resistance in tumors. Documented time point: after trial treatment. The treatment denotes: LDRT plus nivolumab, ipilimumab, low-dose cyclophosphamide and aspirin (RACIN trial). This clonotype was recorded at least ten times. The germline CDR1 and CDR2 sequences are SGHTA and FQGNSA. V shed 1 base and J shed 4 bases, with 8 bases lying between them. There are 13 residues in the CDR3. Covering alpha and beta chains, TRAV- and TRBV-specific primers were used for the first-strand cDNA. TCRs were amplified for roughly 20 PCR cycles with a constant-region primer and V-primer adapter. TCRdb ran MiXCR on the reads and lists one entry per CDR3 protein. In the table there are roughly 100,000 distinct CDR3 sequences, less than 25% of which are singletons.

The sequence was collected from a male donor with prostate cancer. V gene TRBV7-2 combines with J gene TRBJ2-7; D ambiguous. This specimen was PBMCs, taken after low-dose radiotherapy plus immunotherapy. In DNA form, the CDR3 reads TGTGCCAGCAGCTTAGACTACCGGTACGAGCAGTACTTC. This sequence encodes CASSLDYRYEQYF.